These 9 T cell receptor beta chains came from one sample sequenced in a study of cytomegalovirus exposure and HLA in healthy donors. Libraries were prepared by immunoSEQ multiplex PCR; TCRdb keeps only in-frame clonotypes and omits some of them. The data show about 60,000 clones, with approximately 95% seen just once and about 7% held by the top ten. Material: PBMCs. The receptors here all came from a woman aged 18 to 35 in good health and CMV-seropositive.

CDR3 amino acids: CASKQTALAFIAQHF. CDR3 DNA sequence: TGTGCCAGCAAACAGACAGCGCTCGCCTTTATTGCCCAGCATTTT. The chain recombines TRBV6-6 with TRBJ1-5; D is possibly TRBD1 (5 bases). CDR1 and CDR2 from the germline V gene are MNHNY and SVGAGI (reference sequence). There are 15 residues in the CDR3. V was cut by 7 bases and J by 11 bases, with 24 bases left in between.

The chain links TRBV18 to TRBJ1-1; possibly TRBD1 for D (5 bases). The CDR3 runs to 13 residues. With 2 bases removed from V and 6 bases from J, the gap between germline ends came to 10 bases. Germline V gene lookup returns CDR1 KGHSH and CDR2 LQKENI. The CDR3 coding sequence is TGTGCCAGCTCACCAACGGGGGTGGCTGAAGCTTTCTTT. Protein: CASSPTGVAEAFF.

The CDR3 reads CAISENRGPSGGEQFF. The CDR3 DNA follows: TGTGCCATCAGTGAGAACAGGGGCCCGTCCGGTGGTGAGCAGTTCTTC. The chain combines TRBV10-3 with TRBJ2-1; TRBD1 agrees at 7 bases. This CDR3 has 16 residues. Germline values: CDR1 ENHRY, CDR2 SYGVKD. J was trimmed by 9 bases and V by 2 bases; bases with no gene match: 13.

The CDR3 sequence: CASELSSAAFF. CDR3 coding DNA: TGTGCCAGCGAACTTTCATCCGCAGCTTTCTTT. This rearrangement joins TRBV6-1 to TRBJ1-1; D gene ambiguous. The ends were cut back, 8 bases at V and 10 bases at J, with 14 bases in the middle. The CDR3 contains 11 residues. From germline, CDR1 is MNHNS and CDR2 SASEGT.

The V call is TRBV5-1, the J call TRBJ2-3; 7 bases are a match to TRBD2. The CDR3 sequence is 15 residues long. The J segment lost 3 bases and the V segment lost 4 bases, leaving 8 bases of the junction unmatched. Germline V gene sequence: CDR1 SGHRS, CDR2 YFSETQ. The CDR3 DNA is TGCGCCAGCAGCCCGGGGGGAGCAACTACAGATACGCAGTATTTT. It translates to CASSPGGATTDTQYF.

In the case of this clone: The junction departs from the called germline gene at one end, perhaps through a read error. The CDR3: CAGGVAEPSVAF. CDR3 DNA sequence: TGTGCCGGAGGGGTGGCTGAGCCGTCGGTTGCCTTC. V gene TRBV30 combines with J gene TRBJ1-2; TRBD1 is a possible D gene (5 bases). This CDR3 spans 12 amino acids. Germline V CDR1 and CDR2: GTSNPN, SVGIG (reference sequence). The whole variable domain, filled in from reference TRBV30 and TRBJ1-2, reads SQTIHQWPATLVQPVGSPLSLECTVEGTSNPNLYWYRQAAGRGLQLLFYSVGIGQISSEVPQNLSASRPQDRQFILSSKKLLLSDSGFYLCAGGVAEPSVAFGSGTRLTVV.

The rearrangement links TRBV19 to TRBJ2-7, with 11 bases identical to TRBD2. The trim removed 8 bases at V and 0 bases at J, leaving 3 bases unmatched. The CDR3 loop spans 14 amino acids. Germline-derived CDR1 and CDR2 are LNHDA and SQIVND (reference sequence). DNA for the CDR3: TGTGCCAGTGCGACTAGCGGGACCTCCTACGAGCAGTACTTC. This translates into CASATSGTSYEQYF. The whole variable domain, remainder taken from reference TRBV19 and TRBJ2-7, is DGGITQSPKYLFRKEGQNVTLSCEQNLNHDAMYWYRQDPGQGLRLIYYSQIVNDFQKGDIAEGYSVSREKKESFPLTVTSAQKNPTAFYLCASATSGTSYEQYFGPGTRLTVT.

The gene calls are TRBV27 and TRBJ2-1; 7 nucleotides align to TRBD2. Germline V gene sequence: CDR1 MNHEY, CDR2 SMNVEV (reference sequence). This CDR3 is 18 amino acids long. V shed 5 bases, J shed 8 bases, and the junction held 21 bases outside the gene matches. The CDR3 coding sequence is TGTGCCAGCAGTCCGATATGGTTAGCGGGCACTACAAGGGATGAGCAGTTCTTC. This codes for CASSPIWLAGTTRDEQFF.

V gene TRBV4-1 combines with J gene TRBJ1-2, with D perhaps matching TRBD1 (5 bases). The germline V gene has CDR1 MGHRA and CDR2 YSYEKL. The CDR3 consists of 15 residues. V lost 3 bases and J 2 bases, leaving 13 bases between the germline ends. CDR3 sequence reads: CASSQGWGENYGYTF. CDR3 nucleotide sequence: TGCGCCAGCAGCCAGGGATGGGGGGAGAACTATGGCTACACCTTC.